This T cell receptor (beta chain) was identified in a study of blood T cell repertoires in COVID-19 (dated by TCRdb to the early 2020s). Notes on the research overall: Collaborator samples came from the United States, Italy and Spain and covered acute and convalescent phases of COVID-19. The prospective study material was composed of cDNA or gDNA derived from T cells, B-cell-depleted T cells, or PBMCs. Deeply sampled blood TCRbeta repertoires from subjects exposed to, actively infected with, or recovered from COVID-19 were included in the dataset. The repertoires were made available in a free public database intended to serve as a resource for research on the immune response to SARS-CoV-2. The samples were drawn from the first 160 participants of the ongoing ImmuneRACE study and from 950 to 1,500 subjects provided by 6 global collaborators. A de-identified subject ID, COVID-19 status, age in years and sex were almost always included in the sample metadata. Where HLA class I and class II types were available, the types were taken from metadata supplied by the sample provider, not from assay-based typing.

Collaborating institutions collected whole blood in K2EDTA tubes following their own protocols. For TCRbeta analysis, collaborator samples were shipped as frozen whole blood, as isolated PBMCs, or as DNA extracted from either sample type. The full study reports these points: Clinical and demographic metadata were provided uncurated, with the amount varying by source and participant.

Regarding this clone: No antigen is known for it. Base quality data are lacking; no much larger clone is found one base away.

The germline ends are 10 bases apart after V is trimmed by 8 bases and J by 5 bases. The CDR3 holds 12 amino acids from the cysteine to the phenylalanine. The only DNA kept is the CDR3, 36 bases in frame from the first base. The immunoSEQ Assay, a bias-controlled multiplex PCR, was used to amplify TCRbeta CDR3 regions from genomic DNA. The authors' analysis ran thus. Nucleated cell counts per sample were estimated from amplification of reference gene primers within the assay. To quantify the absolute abundance of each unique TCRbeta CDR3 rearrangement, sequence reads were collapsed and filtered. Productive Simpson clonality was computed per sample as the square root of Simpson's diversity index over productive rearrangements. The immuneACCESS repertoire file appears here via TCRdb, limited to in-frame rearrangements. These files lack a portion of the clones; in checked studies, under half of the deficit traces to unresolved V genes, and the cause of the others is not known. The DNA gave D and trimming, while V, J and clone size come from that table. This sample is represented by around 160,000 clones; about 90% of them were singletons. The ten largest clones capture about 2.1% of the sample.

The material sequenced was peripheral blood. The sequence joins TRBV12-3 or TRBV12-4 to TRBJ1-5, and perhaps TRBD1 as D gene, on 6 matching bases. The sequence came from a human donor in a cohort sampled during active COVID-19. The sequence in DNA is TGTGCCAGCGGACAGTTATATCAGCCCCAGCATTTT. Its product reads: CASGQLYQPQHF.